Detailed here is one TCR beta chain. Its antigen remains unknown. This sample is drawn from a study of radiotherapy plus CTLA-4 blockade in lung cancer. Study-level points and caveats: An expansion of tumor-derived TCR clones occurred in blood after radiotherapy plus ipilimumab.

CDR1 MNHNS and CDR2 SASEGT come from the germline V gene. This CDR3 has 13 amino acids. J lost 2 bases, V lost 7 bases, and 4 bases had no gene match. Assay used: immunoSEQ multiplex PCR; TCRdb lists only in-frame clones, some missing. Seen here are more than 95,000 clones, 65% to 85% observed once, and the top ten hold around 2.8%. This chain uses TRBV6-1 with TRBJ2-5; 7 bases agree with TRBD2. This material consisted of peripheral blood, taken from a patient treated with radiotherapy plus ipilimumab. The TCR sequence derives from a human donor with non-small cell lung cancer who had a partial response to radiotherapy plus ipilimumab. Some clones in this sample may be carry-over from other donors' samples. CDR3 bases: TGTGCCAGCACCAGGACTAGTCAAGAGACCCAGTACTTC. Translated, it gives CASTRTSQETQYF.